A selection of T cell receptor beta chains follows, all from one sample in a study of blood T cell repertoires in COVID-19. The assay was immunoSEQ multiplex PCR, and TCRdb's table has in-frame clones only and misses some. The table lists roughly 160,000 clones, just under 85% of them singletons. The sequenced material came from peripheral blood. The source is a woman aged 80 or over with COVID-19, enrolled during active disease. The conserved cysteine and the conserved F or W are not part of the CDR3 here.

J	V	CDR3
TRBJ1-1	TRBV2	ASNPGGAVNTEAF
TRBJ1-6	TRBV12-3/TRBV12-4	AIKTGSSPLH
TRBJ2-7	TRBV6-5	ASSYGGGTNEQY
TRBJ2-7	TRBV7-2	ASSFAELSEQY
TRBJ2-3	TRBV6-5	ASSYTGDRTDTQY
TRBJ1-4	TRBV18	ASSPRGTDEKLF
TRBJ2-3	TRBV11-3	ASSAGELDTQY
TRBJ2-7	TRBV12-3/TRBV12-4	ASSLLDYEQY
TRBJ2-1	TRBV7-9	ASSARLAGDWDEQF
TRBJ1-2	TRBV30	AWSRTDSIT
TRBJ2-1	TRBV3-1/TRBV3-2	ASSLLAVSNEQF
TRBJ2-1	TRBV24-1	ATSDLNEQF
TRBJ1-1	TRBV28	ASSPATGQGTEAF
TRBJ1-6	TRBV9	ASSAGFGNSPLH
TRBJ2-1	TRBV18	ASSPGLAANEQF
TRBJ1-1	TRBV5-1	ASSGGHMNTEAF
TRBJ2-7	TRBV5-1	ASSLVAGVDEQY
TRBJ2-7	TRBV10-3	AISEFSSGGSYEQY
TRBJ1-3	TRBV15	ATSVDSNSGNTIY
TRBJ2-7	TRBV18	ASSQGHYSYEQY
TRBJ2-1	TRBV6-2/TRBV6-3	ASSYRLSNEQF
TRBJ2-1	TRBV7-2	ASSLGASRGFGNEQF
TRBJ2-1	TRBV10-2	ASSDLGVSYNEQF
TRBJ1-4	TRBV15	ATRRPFSGEKLF
TRBJ1-1	TRBV5-4	ASSLGGGRGRKNTEAF
TRBJ2-7	TRBV7-2	ASSPDRGREQY
TRBJ2-5	TRBV2	ASSEQGEETQY
TRBJ1-3	TRBV7-6	ASSAGTGATGNTIY
TRBJ2-1	TRBV6-5	ASSNPGQVLNEQF
TRBJ2-1	TRBV9	ASSQSGLYNEQF
TRBJ1-1	TRBV5-4	ASSSTGRKGANTEAF
TRBJ2-1	TRBV19	ASSMARSSYNEQF
TRBJ2-5	TRBV6-5	ASSYLRETQY
TRBJ1-5	TRBV4-1	ASSQDSPSGTGGIQPQH
TRBJ1-1	TRBV28	ASLTTTTNTEAF
TRBJ2-2	TRBV6-2/TRBV6-3	ASSKGVGELF
TRBJ2-1	TRBV5-1	ASSPQGLAGREQF
TRBJ1-4	TRBV19	ASSLPGGGEKLF
TRBJ2-1	TRBV29-1	SAGLAGGRFNEQF
TRBJ2-2	TRBV5-1	ASSLAGTANTGELF
TRBJ1-2	TRBV18	ASSPEGQGSGYT
TRBJ1-2	TRBV11-3	ASSLGQGRGYT
TRBJ1-4	TRBV28	ASSLSSQGGQEKLF
TRBJ2-7	TRBV7-2	ASSLSVDTWGEQY
TRBJ2-3	TRBV4-3	ASSQEWRGGDTQY
TRBJ2-5	TRBV5-1	ASSFSGEETQY
TRBJ2-5	TRBV5-1	ASSLAGGEETQY
TRBJ1-1	TRBV5-1	ASSPDVHSEAF
TRBJ2-3	TRBV28	ASSPKREWTDTQY
TRBJ1-4	TRBV19	ASSTGLKLF
TRBJ2-1	TRBV6-2/TRBV6-3	ASSYLDRAANEQF
TRBJ2-7	TRBV6-6	ASTPTGETSEQY
TRBJ2-3	TRBV9	ASSPDRVATDTQY
TRBJ2-3	TRBV12-5	ASGMGLAADTQY